This TCR beta chain was documented in a study of T cell repertoires in cytomegalovirus infection. Study-level information: It was the public TCR beta signatures that indicated both CMV infection and matching HLA type.

Study results and caveats: Using cumulative public TCR beta family frequency, the authors identified those who carried CMV together with the relevant HLA. The ex vivo response was dominated by HLA-C-restricted CMV-specific TCR beta clonotypes.

Many counts were recorded for this clonotype. What it binds is unknown. TCRdb ran MiXCR on the reads and lists one entry per CDR3 protein. The sample carries 500,000 or so distinct CDR3 sequences, 16% recorded once. This CDR3 region has 16 residues. Germline lookup yields CDR1 SGHTA and CDR2 FQGNSA. With 4 bases removed from V and 4 bases from J, the gap between germline ends came to 20 bases. This clonotype was obtained from a human donor in good health (CMV status not recorded). Some clones in this sample may be carry-over from other donors' samples. Material: CD8+ T cells from PBMCs. The chain links TRBV7-2 to TRBJ2-7, with D hard to call. CDR3 nucleotides: TGTGCCAGCAGCTCTAGGTCCAGGCATAATGGGTACGAGCAGTACTTC. This sequence encodes CASSSRSRHNGYEQYF.